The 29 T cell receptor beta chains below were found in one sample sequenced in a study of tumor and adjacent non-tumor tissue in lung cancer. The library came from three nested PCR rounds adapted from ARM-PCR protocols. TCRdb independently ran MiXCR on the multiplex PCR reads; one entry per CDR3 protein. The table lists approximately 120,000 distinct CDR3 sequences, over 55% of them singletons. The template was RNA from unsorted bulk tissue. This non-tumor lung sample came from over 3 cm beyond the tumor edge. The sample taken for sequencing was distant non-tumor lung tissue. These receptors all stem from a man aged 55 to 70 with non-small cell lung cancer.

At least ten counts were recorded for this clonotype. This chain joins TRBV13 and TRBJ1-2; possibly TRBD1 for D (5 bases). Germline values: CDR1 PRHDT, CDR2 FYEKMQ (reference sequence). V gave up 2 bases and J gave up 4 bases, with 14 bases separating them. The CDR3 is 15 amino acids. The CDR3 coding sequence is TGTGCCAGCAGCTTAACCCCACAGGATCCCTATGGCTACACCTTC. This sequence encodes CASSLTPQDPYGYTF. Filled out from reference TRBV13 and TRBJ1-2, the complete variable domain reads AAGVIQSPRHLIKEKRETATLKCYPIPRHDTVYWYQQGPGQDPQFLISFYEKMQSDKGSIPDRFSAQQFSDYHSELNMSSLELGDSALYFCASSLTPQDPYGYTFGSGTRLTVV.

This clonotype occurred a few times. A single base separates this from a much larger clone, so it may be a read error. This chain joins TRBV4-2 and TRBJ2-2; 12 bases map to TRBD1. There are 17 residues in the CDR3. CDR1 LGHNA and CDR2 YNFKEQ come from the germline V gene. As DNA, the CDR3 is TGTGCCAGCAGCCGGGAAGGGACAGGGGGCGCGGTCGGGGAGCTGTCTTTT. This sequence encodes CASSREGTGGAVGELSF.

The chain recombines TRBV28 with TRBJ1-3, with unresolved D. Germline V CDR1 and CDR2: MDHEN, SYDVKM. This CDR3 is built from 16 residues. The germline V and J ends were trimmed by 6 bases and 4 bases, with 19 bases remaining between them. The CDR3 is CASRVEPLLSGNTIYF. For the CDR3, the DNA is TGTGCCAGCAGGGTGGAACCGCTGCTCTCCGGAAACACCATATATTTT.

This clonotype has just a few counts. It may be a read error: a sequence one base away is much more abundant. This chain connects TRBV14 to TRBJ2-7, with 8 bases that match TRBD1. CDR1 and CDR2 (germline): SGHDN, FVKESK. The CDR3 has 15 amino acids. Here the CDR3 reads CASSQVQGASYEHYF. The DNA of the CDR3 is TGTGCCAGCAGCCAAGTTCAGGGGGCCTCCTACGAGCATTACTTC. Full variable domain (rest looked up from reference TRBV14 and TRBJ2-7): EAGVTQFPSHSVIEKGQTVTLRCDPISGHDNLYWYRRVMGKEIKFLLHFVKESKQDESGMPNNRFLAERTGGTYSTLKVQPAELEDSGVYFCASSQVQGASYEHYFGPGTRLTVT.

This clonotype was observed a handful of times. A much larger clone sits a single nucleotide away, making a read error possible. This chain's CDR3 is CASSEGFQGAEQCF. The CDR3 DNA sequence: TGTGCCAGCAGTGAAGGTTTTCAGGGGGCCGAGCAGTGCTTC. The genes are TRBV6-1 and TRBJ2-7; 8 nucleotides agree with TRBD1. The CDR3 is 14 amino acids. Germline V CDR1 and CDR2: MNHNS, SASEGT.

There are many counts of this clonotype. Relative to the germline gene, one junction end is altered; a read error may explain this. The CDR3 coding sequence is TGTGCCAGCAGCAAGGGGACAGGGTTCAGCCAAGAGACCCGGTACTTC. Translating it yields CASSKGTGFSQETRYF. The chain recombines TRBV7-9 with TRBJ2-5; 9 bases fit TRBD1. Germline V gene sequence: CDR1 SEHNR, CDR2 FQNEAQ (reference sequence). This CDR3 is 16 amino acids long.

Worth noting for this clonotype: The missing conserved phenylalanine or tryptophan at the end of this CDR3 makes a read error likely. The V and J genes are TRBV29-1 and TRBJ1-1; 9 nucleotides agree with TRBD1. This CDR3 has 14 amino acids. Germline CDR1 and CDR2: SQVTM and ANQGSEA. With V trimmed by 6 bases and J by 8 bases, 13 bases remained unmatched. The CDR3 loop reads CSVRQGELRTEAFL. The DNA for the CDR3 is TGCAGCGTACGACAGGGGGAATTGAGGACCGAAGCTTTCCTT.

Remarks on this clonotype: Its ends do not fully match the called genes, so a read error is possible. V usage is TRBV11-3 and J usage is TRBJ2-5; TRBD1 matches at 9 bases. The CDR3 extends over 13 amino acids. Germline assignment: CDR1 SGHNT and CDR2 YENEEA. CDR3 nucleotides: TGTGCCAGCAGCTGGACAGGGGAAGAGACCCAGTATTTC. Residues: CASSWTGEETQYF.

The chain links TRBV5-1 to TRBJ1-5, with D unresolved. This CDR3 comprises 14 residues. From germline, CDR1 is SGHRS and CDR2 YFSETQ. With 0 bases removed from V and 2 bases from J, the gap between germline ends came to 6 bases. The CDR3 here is CASSLDYRNQPQHF. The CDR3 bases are TGCGCCAGCAGCTTGGATTATCGCAATCAGCCCCAGCATTTT. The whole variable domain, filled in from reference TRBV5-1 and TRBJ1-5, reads KAGVTQTPRYLIKTRGQQVTLSCSPISGHRSVSWYQQTPGQGLQFLFEYFSETQRNKGNFPGRFSGRQFSNSRSEMNVSTLELGDSALYLCASSLDYRNQPQHFGDGTRLSIL.

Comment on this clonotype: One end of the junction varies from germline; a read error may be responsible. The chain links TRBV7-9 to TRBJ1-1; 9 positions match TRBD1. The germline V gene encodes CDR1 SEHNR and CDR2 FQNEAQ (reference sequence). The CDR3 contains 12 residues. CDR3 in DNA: TGTGCCAGCAGCCCACAGGGGGCTGAAACTCTCTTT. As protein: CASSPQGAETLF.

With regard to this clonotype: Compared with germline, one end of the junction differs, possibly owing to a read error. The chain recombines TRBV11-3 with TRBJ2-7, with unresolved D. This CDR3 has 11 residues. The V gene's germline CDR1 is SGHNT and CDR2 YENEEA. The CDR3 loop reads CTSRHNYEQYF. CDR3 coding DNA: TGTACCAGCAGGCATAACTACGAGCAGTACTTC.

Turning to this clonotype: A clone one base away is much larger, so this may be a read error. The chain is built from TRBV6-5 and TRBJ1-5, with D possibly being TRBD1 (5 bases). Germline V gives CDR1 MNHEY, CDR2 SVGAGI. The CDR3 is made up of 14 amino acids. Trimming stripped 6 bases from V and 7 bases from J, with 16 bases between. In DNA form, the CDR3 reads TGTGCCAGCAGGCCACATGGATCAGGGCAGCCCCAGCATTTT. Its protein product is CASRPHGSGQPQHF.

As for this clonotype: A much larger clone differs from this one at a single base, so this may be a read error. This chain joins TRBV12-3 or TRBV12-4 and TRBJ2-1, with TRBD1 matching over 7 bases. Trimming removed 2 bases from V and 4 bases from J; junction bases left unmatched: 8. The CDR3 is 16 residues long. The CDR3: CASSLRGTVSYNEQFF. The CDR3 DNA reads TGTGCCAGCAGTTTAAGGGGGACAGTAAGTTACAATGAGCAGTTCTTC.

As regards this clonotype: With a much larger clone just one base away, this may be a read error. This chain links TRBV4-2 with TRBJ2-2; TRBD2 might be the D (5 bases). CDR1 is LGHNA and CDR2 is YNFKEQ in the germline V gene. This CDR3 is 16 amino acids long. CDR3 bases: TGTGCCAGCAGCCAAGAACTGCAAACGAACACCGGGGAGCTGTCTTTT. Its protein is CASSQELQTNTGELSF.

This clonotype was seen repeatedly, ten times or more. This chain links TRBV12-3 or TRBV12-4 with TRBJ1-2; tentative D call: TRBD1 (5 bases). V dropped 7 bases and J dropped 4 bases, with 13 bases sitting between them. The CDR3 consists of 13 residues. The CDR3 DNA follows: TGTGCCAGCACCCCCCGGGGCCTCTATGGCTACACCTTC. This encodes CASTPRGLYGYTF.

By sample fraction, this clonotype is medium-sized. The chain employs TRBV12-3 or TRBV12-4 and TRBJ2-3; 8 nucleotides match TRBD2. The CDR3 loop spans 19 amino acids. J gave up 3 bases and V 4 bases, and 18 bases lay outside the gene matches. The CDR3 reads CASSSPLGGRLLATDTQYF. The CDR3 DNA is TGTGCCAGCAGTTCCCCCCTCGGCGGGAGGTTGTTAGCAACAGATACGCAGTATTTT.

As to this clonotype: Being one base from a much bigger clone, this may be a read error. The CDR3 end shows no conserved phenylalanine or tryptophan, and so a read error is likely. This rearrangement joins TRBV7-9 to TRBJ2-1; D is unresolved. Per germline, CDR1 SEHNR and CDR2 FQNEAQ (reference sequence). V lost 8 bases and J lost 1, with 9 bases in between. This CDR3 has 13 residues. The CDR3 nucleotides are TGTGCCAGCGGACGTTCTTCCTACAATGAGCAGTTCTCC. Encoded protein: CASGRSSYNEQFS.

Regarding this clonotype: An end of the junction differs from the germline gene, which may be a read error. In DNA, the CDR3 is TGTGCCAGCAGTCAGGAAAAAATCACAAATACGCAGTATTTT. Translated: CASSQEKITNTQYF. V usage is TRBV6-5 and J usage is TRBJ2-3; D unclear. Germline assignment: CDR1 MNHEY and CDR2 SVGAGI. The CDR3 extends over 14 amino acids.

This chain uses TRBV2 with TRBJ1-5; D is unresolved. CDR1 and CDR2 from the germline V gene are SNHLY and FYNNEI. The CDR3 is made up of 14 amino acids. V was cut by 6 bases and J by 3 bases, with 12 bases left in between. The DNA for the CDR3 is TGTGCCAGCAGGGTGGAGAGGGACAATCAGCCCCAGCATTTT. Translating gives CASRVERDNQPQHF.

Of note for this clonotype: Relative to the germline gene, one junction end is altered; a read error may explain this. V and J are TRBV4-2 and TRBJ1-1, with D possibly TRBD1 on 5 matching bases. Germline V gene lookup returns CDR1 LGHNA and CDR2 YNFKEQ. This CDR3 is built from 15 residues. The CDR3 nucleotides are TGTGCCAGTAGCCAAGATGACCAGGGTTATCTTGGAGCTTTCTTT. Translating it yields CASSQDDQGYLGAFF.

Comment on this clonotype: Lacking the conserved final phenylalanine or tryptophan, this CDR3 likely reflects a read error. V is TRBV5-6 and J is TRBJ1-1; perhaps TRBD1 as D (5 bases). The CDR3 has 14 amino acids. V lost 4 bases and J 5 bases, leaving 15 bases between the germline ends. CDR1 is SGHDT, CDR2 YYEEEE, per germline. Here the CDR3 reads CASSTARVGTEAFS. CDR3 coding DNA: TGTGCCAGCAGCACGGCCAGGGTGGGGACTGAAGCTTTCTCT.

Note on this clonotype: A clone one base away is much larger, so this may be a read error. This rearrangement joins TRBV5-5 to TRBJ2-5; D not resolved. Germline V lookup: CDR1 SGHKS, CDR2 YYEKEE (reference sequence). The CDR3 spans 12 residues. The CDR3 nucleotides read TGTGTCAGCAGCTTGCCGTCGGAGACCTCTTACTTC. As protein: CVSSLPSETSYF.

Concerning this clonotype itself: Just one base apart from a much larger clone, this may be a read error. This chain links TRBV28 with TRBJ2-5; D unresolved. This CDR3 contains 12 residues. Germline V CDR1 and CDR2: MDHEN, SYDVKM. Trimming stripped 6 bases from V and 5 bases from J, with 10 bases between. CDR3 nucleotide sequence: TGTGCCAGCAGCAGGACCGTGGAGACCCAGTACTTC. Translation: CASSRTVETQYF.

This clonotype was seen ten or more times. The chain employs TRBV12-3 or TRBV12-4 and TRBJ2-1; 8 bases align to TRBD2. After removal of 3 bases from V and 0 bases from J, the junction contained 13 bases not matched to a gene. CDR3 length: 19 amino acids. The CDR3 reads CASSFQREPTFNSYNEQFF. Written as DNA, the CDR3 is TGTGCCAGCAGTTTTCAGCGGGAGCCCACTTTTAACTCCTACAATGAGCAGTTCTTC.

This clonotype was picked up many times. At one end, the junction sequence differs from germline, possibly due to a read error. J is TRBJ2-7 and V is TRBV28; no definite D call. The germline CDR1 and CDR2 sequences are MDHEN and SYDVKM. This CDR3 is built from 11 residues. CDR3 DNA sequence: TGTGCCAGCAGTTTACCGGATTATATGAACTTC. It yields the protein CASSLPDYMNF.

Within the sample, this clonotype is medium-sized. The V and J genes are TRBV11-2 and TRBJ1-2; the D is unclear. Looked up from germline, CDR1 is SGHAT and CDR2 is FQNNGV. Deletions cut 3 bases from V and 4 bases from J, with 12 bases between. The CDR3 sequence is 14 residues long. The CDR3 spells CASSFNEGVYGYTF. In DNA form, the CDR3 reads TGTGCCAGCAGCTTTAATGAGGGAGTCTATGGCTACACCTTC.

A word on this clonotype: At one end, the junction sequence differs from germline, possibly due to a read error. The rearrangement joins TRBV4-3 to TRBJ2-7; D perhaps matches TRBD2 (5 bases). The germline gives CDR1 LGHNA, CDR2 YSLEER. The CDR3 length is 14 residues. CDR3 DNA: TGCGCCAGCAGTCGGCGGGTCCGCACCTACGAGCAGTATTTC. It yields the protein CASSRRVRTYEQYF.

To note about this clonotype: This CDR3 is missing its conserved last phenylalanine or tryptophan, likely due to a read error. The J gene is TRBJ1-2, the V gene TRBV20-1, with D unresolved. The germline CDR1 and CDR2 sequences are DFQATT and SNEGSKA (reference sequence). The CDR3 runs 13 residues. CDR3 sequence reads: CSARQVAGYSYTV. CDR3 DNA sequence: TGCAGTGCTAGACAAGTCGCCGGCTATAGCTACACCGTC.

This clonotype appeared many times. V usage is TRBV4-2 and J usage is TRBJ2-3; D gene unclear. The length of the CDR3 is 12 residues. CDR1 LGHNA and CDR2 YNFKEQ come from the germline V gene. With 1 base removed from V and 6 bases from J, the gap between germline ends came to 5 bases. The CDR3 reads CASSQAADTQYF. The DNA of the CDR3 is TGTGCCAGCAGCCAAGCGGCGGATACGCAGTATTTT.